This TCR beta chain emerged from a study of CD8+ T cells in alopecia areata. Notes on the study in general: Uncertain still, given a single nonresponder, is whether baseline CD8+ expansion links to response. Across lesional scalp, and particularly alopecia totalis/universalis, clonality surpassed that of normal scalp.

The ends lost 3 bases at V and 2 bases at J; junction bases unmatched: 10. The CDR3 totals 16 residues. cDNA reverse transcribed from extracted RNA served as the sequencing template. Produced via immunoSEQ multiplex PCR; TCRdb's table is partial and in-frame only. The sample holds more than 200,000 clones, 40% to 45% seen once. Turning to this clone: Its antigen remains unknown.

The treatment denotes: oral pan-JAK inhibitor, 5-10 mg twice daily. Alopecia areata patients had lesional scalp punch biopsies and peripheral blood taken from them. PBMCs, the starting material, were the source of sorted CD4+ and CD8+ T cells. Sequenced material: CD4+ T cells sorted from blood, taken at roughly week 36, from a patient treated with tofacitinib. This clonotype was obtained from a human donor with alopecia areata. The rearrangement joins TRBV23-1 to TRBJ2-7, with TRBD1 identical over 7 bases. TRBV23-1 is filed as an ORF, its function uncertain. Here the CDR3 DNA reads TGCGCCAGCAGTCACCAAGGGGACAGTGAGACCTACGAGCAGTACTTC. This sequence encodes CASSHQGDSETYEQYF.